One TCR beta chain is described in this entry. Its antigen is undetermined. The V gene lost 5 bases and the J gene lost 7 bases, with 8 bases spanning the gap. There are 12 residues in the CDR3. Looked up from germline, CDR1 is MNHNS and CDR2 is SASEGT. The treatment here: approximately nine-day PBMC culture with coronavirus spike peptide pools or control peptides (ViraFEST assay). Patients returned positive PCR results between March and December 2020, earlier than US Alpha, Beta and Delta variants. Cultured CD4+ T cells had their DNA profiled by the Oncomine TCR Beta short-read assay. MiXCR, run by TCRdb on the PCR reads, gives a single entry per CDR3 protein. The sample consists of tens of thousands of distinct CDR3 sequences, approximately 49% of them appearing once. The entry originates in a study of vaccination and CD4 T cells after COVID-19. Study context: Post-COVID specimens were obtained a median approximately 95 days after diagnosis (range 35 to 161).

Study conclusions and caveats: From approximately 21 to 40, the median of SARS-CoV-2-reactive clonotypes rose without reaching significance.

This sequence joins TRBV6-1 and TRBJ2-2; tentatively, D is TRBD1 (5 bases). The source of this sequence is a human donor who had recovered from COVID-19. The sample comprised CD4+ T cells from blood, cultured in vitro. Here the CDR3 DNA reads TGTGCCAGCAGTCAGGGTAACGGGGAGCTGTTTTTT. Its translation is CASSQGNGELFF.